This paragraph covers one T cell receptor beta chain sequence. Its antigen is not identified. At one boundary the junction diverges from the germline segment, which might be a read error. The record originates from a study of human T cells and chemical hapten exposure. Across the whole study: Researchers reported sensitizing a 2 cm by 2 cm upper inner arm skin site with 2% DPC. Patch tests applied 0.01% DPC to the upper back and were scored after 6 days. Study-level points and caveats: In the PT1 data, expanded TCR counts showed a positive correlation with patch test score. Significantly more large CDR3 similarity clusters were formed by expanded TCRs than by controls.

Germline CDR1 and CDR2: MNHEY and SVGAGI. CDR3 length: 16 amino acids. TCRdb re-analysed the RACE reads in MiXCR, keeping a single row per CDR3 protein. Of fewer than 95,000 distinct CDR3 sequences in the sample, more than 9% were seen once. Stated time point: patch test 1, 2 weeks after DPC sensitization. The treatment denotes: therapeutic diphenylcyclopropenone sensitization with weekly scalp DPC. V usage is TRBV6-5 and J usage is TRBJ1-4; D is ambiguous. This receptor was identified in a man between 40 and 49 years old with alopecia areata. Some clones in this sample may be carry-over from other donors' samples. Material: whole blood, obtained in connection with sensitization to the hapten diphenylcyclopropenone (DPC). CDR3 in DNA: TGTGCAAGCAGTCAATGGAAAATGGTCCTTAATGAAAAACTGTTTTTT. It encodes CASSQWKMVLNEKLFF.